Following are 26 T cell receptor beta chains from one sample sequenced in a study of prognosis after radiotherapy for stage I lung cancer. Multiplex PCR in two rounds served to amplify TCR beta CDR3 from genomic DNA. Amplification during the initial PCR round employed primers specific to each TRBV and TRBJ gene. TCRdb fed the multiplex PCR reads into MiXCR, producing one record per CDR3 protein. In the table there are around 20,000 distinct CDR3 sequences, around 46% of which are singletons. The sequencing here drew on PBMCs, taken before or after stereotactic body radiation therapy (not recorded which). These receptors were collected from a donor at least 50 years old with non-small cell lung cancer.

In this sample, this clonotype is medium-sized. The chain uses TRBV12-3 or TRBV12-4 and TRBJ1-6; D unclear. Between the trimmed V and J ends, which lost 0 bases and 7 bases, there was a span of 4 bases. CDR3 length: 13 residues. The CDR3 protein is CASSLALNSPLHF. CDR3 sequence (DNA): TGTGCCAGCAGTTTAGCGCTAAATTCACCCCTCCACTTT.

This clonotype was counted between two and nine times. Given a far larger clone just one base away, this is likely a sequencing read error. The chain carries TRBV6-9 and TRBJ2-2; D may be TRBD1 (6 bases). V was cut by 4 bases and J by 6 bases, with 15 bases left in between. The CDR3 runs 15 residues. The germline CDR1 and CDR2 sequences are MNHGY and SVAAGI. CDR3 in amino acids: CASSSSGQWAGELFF. Written as DNA, the CDR3 is TGTGCCAGCAGTTCCTCTGGACAGTGGGCCGGGGAGCTGTTTTTT.

This clonotype showed up many times. This chain joins TRBV5-1 and TRBJ2-7; 10 bases match TRBD2. The germline V gene has CDR1 SGHRS and CDR2 YFSETQ. J lost 4 bases, V lost 4 bases, and 14 bases had no gene match. This CDR3 is built from 17 residues. The CDR3 nucleotides are TGCGCCAGCAGCCCCGGGACTAGCGCCCCCACGACTTACGAGCAGTACTTC. It translates to CASSPGTSAPTTYEQYF. The full variable domain, completed using reference TRBV5-1 and TRBJ2-7, is KAGVTQTPRYLIKTRGQQVTLSCSPISGHRSVSWYQQTPGQGLQFLFEYFSETQRNKGNFPGRFSGRQFSNSRSEMNVSTLELGDSALYLCASSPGTSAPTTYEQYFGPGTRLTVT.

This clonotype has at least ten counts. The rearrangement links TRBV6-5 to TRBJ1-1; no clear D. The CDR3 consists of 12 residues. Germline CDR1 is MNHEY and CDR2 is SVGAGI. Deletions cut 2 bases from V and 7 bases from J, with 8 bases between. CDR3 loop: CASSYMGGEAFF. The CDR3 DNA reads as TGTGCCAGCAGTTACATGGGTGGTGAAGCTTTCTTT.

The genes are TRBV28 and TRBJ1-4; 10 bases match TRBD1. Germline V gives CDR1 MDHEN, CDR2 SYDVKM. The CDR3 spans 15 residues. J lost 4 bases, V lost 3 bases, and 2 bases had no gene match. The CDR3 nucleotides are TGTGCCAGCAGTTTGGGACAGGGGTATAATGAAAAACTGTTTTTT. Translating gives CASSLGQGYNEKLFF.

This clonotype occurred many times. This chain uses TRBV27 with TRBJ1-1; D gene unclear. Trimming stripped 3 bases from V and 1 base from J, with 6 bases between. CDR1 MNHEY and CDR2 SMNVEV come from the germline V gene (reference sequence). The CDR3 is made up of 13 amino acids. The CDR3 bases are TGTGCCAGCAGTTTCAATTCGAACACTGAAGCTTTCTTT. Residues: CASSFNSNTEAFF.

This clonotype was seen a single time. A far larger clone is just one base off, so this is likely a read error. The chain employs TRBV7-2 and TRBJ1-1; tentative D call: TRBD1 (5 bases). This CDR3 contains 13 residues. Germline assignment: CDR1 SGHTA and CDR2 FQGNSA. The CDR3 DNA follows: TGTGCCAGCATCTTAGGGGAGAACACTGAAGCTTTCTTT. It codes for CASILGENTEAFF.

As for this clonotype: This clone may be a read error of a much larger clone one base away. The CDR3 is CASSTPPGQAVAGELFF. DNA for the CDR3: TGCGCCAGCAGTACCCCGCCCGGTCAAGCAGTAGCCGGGGAGCTGTTTTTT. The chain couples TRBV10-1 to TRBJ2-2; D gene uncertain. The germline gives CDR1 WNHNN, CDR2 SYGVQD (reference sequence). Trimming shortened V by 5 bases and J by 6 bases, and 22 bases separated the two germline ends. This CDR3 has 17 residues.

The chain has TRBV6-2 or TRBV6-3 and TRBJ2-1; 8 bases map to TRBD2. Germline CDR1 and CDR2: MNHEY and SVGEGT. The CDR3 length is 16 residues. The J segment lost 1 base and the V segment lost 0 bases, leaving 2 bases of the junction unmatched. The CDR3 reads CASSYSSGNSYNEQFF. Here the CDR3 DNA reads TGTGCCAGCAGTTACTCTAGCGGGAATTCCTACAATGAGCAGTTCTTC.

V usage is TRBV6-1 and J usage is TRBJ2-2, with 9 bases that match TRBD1. With V trimmed by 10 bases and J by 7 bases, 7 bases remained unmatched. Per germline, CDR1 MNHNS and CDR2 SASEGT. This CDR3 region has 13 residues. CDR3 nucleotides: TGTGCCACCAGGACAGGGGTGGGCGGGGAGCTGTTTTTT. Translating gives CATRTGVGGELFF.

The chain recombines TRBV5-1 with TRBJ2-6; a possible D gene is TRBD2 (6 bases). Germline CDR1 is SGHRS and CDR2 is YFSETQ. This CDR3 has 16 amino acids. Trimming shortened V by 9 bases and J by 0 bases, and 16 bases separated the two germline ends. CDR3 DNA: TGCGCCACTGGCTTCGGGGGTTCCTCTGGGGCCAACGTCCTGACTTTC. Amino acid sequence: CATGFGGSSGANVLTF. The variable domain in full, completed from reference TRBV5-1 and TRBJ2-6, reads KAGVTQTPRYLIKTRGQQVTLSCSPISGHRSVSWYQQTPGQGLQFLFEYFSETQRNKGNFPGRFSGRQFSNSRSEMNVSTLELGDSALYLCATGFGGSSGANVLTFGAGSRLTVL.

Many counts were recorded for this clonotype. This chain uses TRBV24-1 with TRBJ1-5, with a weak D call TRBD1 (6 bases). The CDR3 covers 16 residues. V was clipped by 4 bases and J by 11 bases, with 23 bases between them. Germline CDR1 and CDR2: KGHDR and SFDVKD. CDR3 DNA sequence: TGTGCCACCAGTGACCCGGGACAAGGAAGACAAGGGGCCCAGCATTTT. Amino acid sequence: CATSDPGQGRQGAQHF.

The rearrangement uses TRBV5-1 and TRBJ2-7; D remains unclear. Germline V gene lookup returns CDR1 SGHRS and CDR2 YFSETQ. V lost 0 bases to trimming and J lost 2 bases, with 12 bases between them. The CDR3 is 15 amino acids. CDR3 amino acids: CASSLVPTTTYEQYF. The CDR3 bases are TGCGCCAGCAGCTTGGTACCCACCACCACCTACGAGCAGTACTTC.

V is TRBV5-6 and J is TRBJ2-7; 14 bases fit TRBD2. The junction had 13 bases not matched to a gene; V was cut back by 3 bases and J by 2 bases. Germline CDR1 SGHDT, CDR2 YYEEEE. The CDR3 spans 19 residues. The CDR3 DNA follows: TGTGCCAGCAGCTGGGGTAGACTAGCGGGGGGGCTAAACCCCTACGAGCAGTACTTC. It encodes CASSWGRLAGGLNPYEQYF.

At least ten counts were recorded for this clonotype. This sequence joins TRBV29-1 and TRBJ2-5; perhaps D is TRBD1 or TRBD2 (5 bases each). This CDR3 has 13 amino acids. Between the trimmed V and J ends, which lost 7 bases and 1 base, there was a span of 13 bases. Per the germline V gene, CDR1 is SQVTM and CDR2 is ANQGSEA. The CDR3 spells CSARDDTQETQYF. CDR3 DNA sequence: TGCAGCGCTCGGGACGACACCCAAGAGACCCAGTACTTC.

The rearrangement joins TRBV7-9 to TRBJ1-1; no firm D call. The CDR3 is made up of 14 amino acids. CDR1 and CDR2 from the germline V gene are SEHNR and FQNEAQ (reference sequence). V lost 5 bases, J lost 4 bases, and 14 bases lay in between. The CDR3 bases are TGTGCCAGCAGCAGCATGGGATATTGCACTGAAGCTTTCTTT. Encoded protein: CASSSMGYCTEAFF.

This clonotype was detected ten times or more. The chain employs TRBV9 and TRBJ2-2; 7 nucleotides match TRBD1. V lost 7 bases, J lost 3 bases, and 6 bases stayed unmatched. Germline V gene sequence: CDR1 SGDLS, CDR2 YYNGEE. This CDR3 contains 14 residues. The chain's CDR3 is CASRKGGDTGELFF. CDR3 nucleotides: TGTGCCAGCCGAAAAGGGGGCGACACCGGGGAGCTGTTTTTT.

V and J are TRBV6-5 and TRBJ1-2; D ambiguous. Trimming pared 2 bases from V and 8 bases from J, leaving 15 bases between. The CDR3 loop spans 14 amino acids. Germline V gene sequence: CDR1 MNHEY, CDR2 SVGAGI. The CDR3 reads CASSYRAESKGYTF. CDR3 DNA sequence: TGTGCCAGCAGTTACAGGGCAGAATCGAAGGGCTACACCTTC.

The table lists this clonotype with many counts. The chain uses TRBV5-1 and TRBJ1-3; D perhaps matches TRBD1 (5 bases). Trimming pared 0 bases from V and 0 bases from J, leaving 10 bases between. CDR3 size: 16 residues. The germline V gene has CDR1 SGHRS and CDR2 YFSETQ. CDR3 residues: CASSLEGPNSGNTIYF. The CDR3 coding sequence is TGCGCCAGCAGCTTGGAGGGACCGAACTCTGGAAACACCATATATTTT.

Ten or more counts support this clonotype. The chain links TRBV7-3 to TRBJ2-5; D is possibly TRBD2 (6 bases). Germline CDR1 is SGHTA and CDR2 is FQGTGA. Trimming took off 1 base at V and 5 bases at J, with 8 bases between the two ends. The CDR3 totals 13 residues. CDR3 DNA: TGTGCCAGCAGCTTAATCGGAGGGGAGACCCAGTACTTC. It yields the protein CASSLIGGETQYF.

Sample share makes this clonotype large (0.1 to 1%). The chain has TRBV6-2 or TRBV6-3 and TRBJ2-7; D may be TRBD2 (5 bases). This CDR3 region has 11 residues. CDR1 is MNHEY and CDR2 is SVGEGT in the germline V gene. The V gene lost 7 bases and the J gene lost 2 bases, with 6 bases spanning the gap. The CDR3 region is CASTGTYEQYF. The CDR3 region has the DNA TGTGCCAGCACGGGGACCTACGAGCAGTACTTC.

The V gene is TRBV5-1, the J gene TRBJ2-3; tentative D call: TRBD2 (5 bases). Germline V gene lookup returns CDR1 SGHRS and CDR2 YFSETQ. Trimming removed 4 bases from V and 5 bases from J, with 17 bases in between. The CDR3 runs 15 residues. CDR3 in amino acids: CASSPLERRGDTQYF. The CDR3 DNA reads as TGCGCCAGCAGCCCACTAGAGAGGAGAGGAGATACGCAGTATTTT.

This clonotype is medium-sized. This chain connects TRBV6-1 to TRBJ2-1, with TRBD2 matching over 9 bases. This CDR3 is built from 14 residues. Trimming took 4 bases from V and 7 from J; bases not matched to a gene: 5. CDR1 is MNHNS, CDR2 SASEGT, per germline. The CDR3 protein is CASSGRAGGNEQFF. Written as DNA, the CDR3 is TGTGCCAGCAGTGGACGGGCGGGAGGGAATGAGCAGTTCTTC.

This clonotype was detected many times. The rearrangement uses TRBV6-1 and TRBJ2-7; D gene uncertain. The V end lost 5 bases, the J end lost 0 bases, and 14 bases lay between the germline ends. The CDR3 extends over 15 amino acids. Germline V gene sequence: CDR1 MNHNS, CDR2 SASEGT. The CDR3 DNA sequence: TGTGCCAGCAGTCCTTACCCCCACAGCTCCTACGAGCAGTACTTC. It is translated as CASSPYPHSSYEQYF.

This clonotype has a count of ten or more. CDR3 DNA: TGCGCCAGCAGCCAACACGGGGGTAGCGGGGGGGCAACAGATACGCAGTATTTT. It codes for CASSQHGGSGGATDTQYF. The chain joins TRBV4-3 to TRBJ2-3; 11 nucleotides match TRBD2. CDR3 size: 18 residues. V lost 2 bases to trimming and J lost 3 bases; unmatched junction nucleotides: 10. CDR1 is LGHNA, CDR2 YSLEER, per germline.

This clonotype has at least ten counts. The J gene is TRBJ2-1, the V gene TRBV4-3; D may be TRBD2 (5 bases). Germline V CDR1 and CDR2: LGHNA, YSLEER. With 0 bases removed from V and 7 bases from J, the gap between germline ends came to 10 bases. The CDR3 runs 14 residues. Written as DNA, the CDR3 is TGCGCCAGCAGCCAAGATACTAGGGCGAATGAGCAGTTCTTC. Amino acids: CASSQDTRANEQFF.